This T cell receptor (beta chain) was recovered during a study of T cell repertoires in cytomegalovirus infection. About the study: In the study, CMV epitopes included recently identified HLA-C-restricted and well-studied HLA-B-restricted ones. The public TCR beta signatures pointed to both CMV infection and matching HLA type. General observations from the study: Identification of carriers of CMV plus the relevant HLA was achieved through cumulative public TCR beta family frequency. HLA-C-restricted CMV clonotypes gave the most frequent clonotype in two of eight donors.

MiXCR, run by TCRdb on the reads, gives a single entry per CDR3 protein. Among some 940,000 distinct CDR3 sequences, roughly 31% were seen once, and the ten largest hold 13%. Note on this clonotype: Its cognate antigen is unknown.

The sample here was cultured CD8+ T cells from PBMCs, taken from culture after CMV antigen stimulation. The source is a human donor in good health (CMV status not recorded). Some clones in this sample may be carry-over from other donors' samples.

The CDR3 DNA reads TGTGCCAGCAGTGAAACGGGGGTGGGCTCCTACGAGCAGTACGTC. It yields the protein CASSETGVGSYEQYV. The chain uses TRBV6-1 and TRBJ2-7; weak D call: TRBD2 (6 bases). V lost 2 bases, J lost 0 bases, and 11 bases lay in between. This CDR3 is 15 amino acids long. CDR1 is MNHNS and CDR2 is SASEGT in the germline V gene.